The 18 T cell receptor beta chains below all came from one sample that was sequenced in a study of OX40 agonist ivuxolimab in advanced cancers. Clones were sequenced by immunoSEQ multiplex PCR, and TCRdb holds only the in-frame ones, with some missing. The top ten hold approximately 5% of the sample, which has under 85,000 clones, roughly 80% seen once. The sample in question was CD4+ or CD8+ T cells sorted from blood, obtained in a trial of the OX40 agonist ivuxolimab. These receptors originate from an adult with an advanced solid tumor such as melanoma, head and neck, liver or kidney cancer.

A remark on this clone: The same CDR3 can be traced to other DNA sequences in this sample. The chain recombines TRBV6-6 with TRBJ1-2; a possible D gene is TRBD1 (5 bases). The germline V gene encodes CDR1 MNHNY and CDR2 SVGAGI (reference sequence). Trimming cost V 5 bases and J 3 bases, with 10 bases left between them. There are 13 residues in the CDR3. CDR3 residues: CASSPTGDYGYTF. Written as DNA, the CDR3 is TGTGCCAGCAGTCCGACGGGGGACTATGGCTACACCTTC.

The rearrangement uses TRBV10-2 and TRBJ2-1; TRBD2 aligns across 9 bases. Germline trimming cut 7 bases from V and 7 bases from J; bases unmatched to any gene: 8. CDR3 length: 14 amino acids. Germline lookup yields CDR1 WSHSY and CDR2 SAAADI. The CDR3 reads CASTGLAHRNEQFF. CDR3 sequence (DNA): TGCGCCAGCACGGGACTAGCTCATCGGAATGAGCAGTTCTTC.

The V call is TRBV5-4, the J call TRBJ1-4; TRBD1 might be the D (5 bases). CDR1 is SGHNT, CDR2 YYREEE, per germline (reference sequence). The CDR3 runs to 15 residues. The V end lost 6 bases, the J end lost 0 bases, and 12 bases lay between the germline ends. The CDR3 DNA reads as TGTGCCAGCACCTATGGGGGAGCAACTAATGAAAAACTGTTTTTT. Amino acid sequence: CASTYGGATNEKLFF.

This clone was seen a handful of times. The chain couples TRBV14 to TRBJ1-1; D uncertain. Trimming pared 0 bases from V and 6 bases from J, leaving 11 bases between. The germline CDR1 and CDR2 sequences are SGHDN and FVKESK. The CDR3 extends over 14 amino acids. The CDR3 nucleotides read TGTGCCAGCAGCCAAGACAGTTATAGGGCTGAAGCTTTCTTT. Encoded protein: CASSQDSYRAEAFF.

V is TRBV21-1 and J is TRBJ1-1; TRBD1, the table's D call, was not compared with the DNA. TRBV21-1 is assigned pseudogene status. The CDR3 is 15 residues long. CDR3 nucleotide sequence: TGTGCCAGCAGCCCCAACGCCAGGGGTAACACTGAAGCTTTCTTT. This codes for CASSPNARGNTEAFF.

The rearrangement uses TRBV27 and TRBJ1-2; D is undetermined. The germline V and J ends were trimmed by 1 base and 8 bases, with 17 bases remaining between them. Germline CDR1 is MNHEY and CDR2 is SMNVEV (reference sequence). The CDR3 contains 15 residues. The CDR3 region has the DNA TGTGCCAGCAGTTTATTCGGCATACCCGGGGAGGGCTACACCTTC. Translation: CASSLFGIPGEGYTF.

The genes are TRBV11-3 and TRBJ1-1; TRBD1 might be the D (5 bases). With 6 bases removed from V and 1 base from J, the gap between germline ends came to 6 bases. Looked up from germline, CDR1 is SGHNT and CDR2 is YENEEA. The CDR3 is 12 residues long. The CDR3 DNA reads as TGTGCCAGCAGGGGGCCGAACACTGAAGCTTTCTTT. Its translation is CASRGPNTEAFF. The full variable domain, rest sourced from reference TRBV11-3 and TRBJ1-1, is EAGVVQSPRYKIIEKKQPVAFWCNPISGHNTLYWYLQNLGQGPELLIRYENEEAVDDSQLPKDRFSAERLKGVDSTLKIQPAELGDSAVYLCASRGPNTEAFFGQGTRLTVV.

CDR3 DNA sequence: TGTGCCAGTAGTATAGTAGGGATCAATCAGCCCCAGCATTTT. Its translation is CASSIVGINQPQHF. This chain links TRBV19 with TRBJ1-5; no clear D. The CDR3 totals 14 residues. In germline, CDR1 is LNHDA, CDR2 SQIVND (reference sequence). The V gene lost 1 base and the J gene lost 3 bases, with 7 bases spanning the gap. Full variable domain (rest looked up from reference TRBV19 and TRBJ1-5): DGGITQSPKYLFRKEGQNVTLSCEQNLNHDAMYWYRQDPGQGLRLIYYSQIVNDFQKGDIAEGYSVSREKKESFPLTVTSAQKNPTAFYLCASSIVGINQPQHFGDGTRLSIL.

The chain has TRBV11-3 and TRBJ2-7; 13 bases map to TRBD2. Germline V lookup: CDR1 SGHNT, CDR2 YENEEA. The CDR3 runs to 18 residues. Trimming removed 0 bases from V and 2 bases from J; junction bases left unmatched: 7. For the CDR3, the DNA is TGTGCCAGCAGCTTAGAGAAGATGGGGACTAGCGGGACCTACGAGCAGTACTTC. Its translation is CASSLEKMGTSGTYEQYF.

In DNA form, the CDR3 reads TGTGCCAGCAGTTTACAAGGGTCTCGGGGAGATACGCAGTATTTT. It encodes CASSLQGSRGDTQYF. This chain uses TRBV27 with TRBJ2-3; a weak D match, TRBD2 (5 bases). V was clipped by 2 bases and J by 5 bases, with 14 bases between them. Germline loops: CDR1 MNHEY, CDR2 SMNVEV (reference sequence). CDR3 length: 15 residues.

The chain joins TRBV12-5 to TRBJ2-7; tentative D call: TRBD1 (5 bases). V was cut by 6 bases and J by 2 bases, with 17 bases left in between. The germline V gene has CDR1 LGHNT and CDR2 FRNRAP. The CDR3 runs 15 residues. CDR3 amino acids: CASGTETIRPYEQYF. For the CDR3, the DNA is TGTGCTAGTGGGACAGAAACGATACGCCCCTACGAGCAGTACTTC.

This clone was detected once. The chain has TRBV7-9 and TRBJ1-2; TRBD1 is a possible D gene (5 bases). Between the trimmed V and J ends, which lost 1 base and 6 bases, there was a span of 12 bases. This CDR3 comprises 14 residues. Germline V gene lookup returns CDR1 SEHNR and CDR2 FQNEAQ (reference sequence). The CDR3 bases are TGTGCCAGCAGCTTAGAAGGGGCTCATGATGGCTACACCTTC. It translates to CASSLEGAHDGYTF.

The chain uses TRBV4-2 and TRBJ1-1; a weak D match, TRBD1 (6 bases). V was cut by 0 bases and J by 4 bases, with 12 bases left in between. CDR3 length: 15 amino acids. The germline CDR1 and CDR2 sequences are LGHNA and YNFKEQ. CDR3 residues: CASSQDWGGGTEAFF. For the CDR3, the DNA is TGTGCCAGCAGCCAAGATTGGGGGGGCGGCACTGAAGCTTTCTTT.

The CDR3 here is CASSPVGQANYEQYF. The CDR3 DNA is TGTGCCAGTAGTCCAGTAGGACAGGCAAACTACGAGCAGTACTTC. The chain employs TRBV19 and TRBJ2-7; TRBD1 aligns across 7 bases. The length of the CDR3 is 15 residues. The V and J ends lost 5 bases and 3 bases, in that order; junction bases with no gene match: 10. The germline V gene has CDR1 LNHDA and CDR2 SQIVND (reference sequence).

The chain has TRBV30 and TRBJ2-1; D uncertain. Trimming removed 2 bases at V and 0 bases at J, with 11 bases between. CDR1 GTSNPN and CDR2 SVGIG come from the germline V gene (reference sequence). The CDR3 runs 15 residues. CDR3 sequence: CAWSFPMSSYNEQFF. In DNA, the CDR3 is TGTGCCTGGAGTTTCCCCATGAGCTCCTACAATGAGCAGTTCTTC.

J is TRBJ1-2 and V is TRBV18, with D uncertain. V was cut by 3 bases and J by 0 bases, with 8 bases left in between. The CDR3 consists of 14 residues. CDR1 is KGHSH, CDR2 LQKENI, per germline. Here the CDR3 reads CASSPRIANYGYTF. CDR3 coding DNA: TGTGCCAGCTCACCCCGGATAGCTAACTATGGCTACACCTTC.

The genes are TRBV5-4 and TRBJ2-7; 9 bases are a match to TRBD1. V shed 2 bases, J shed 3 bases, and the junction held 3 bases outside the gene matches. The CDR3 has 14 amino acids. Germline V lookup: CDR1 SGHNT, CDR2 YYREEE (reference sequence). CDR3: CASSFGTGNYEQYF. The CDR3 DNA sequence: TGTGCCAGCAGCTTCGGGACAGGGAACTACGAGCAGTACTTC.

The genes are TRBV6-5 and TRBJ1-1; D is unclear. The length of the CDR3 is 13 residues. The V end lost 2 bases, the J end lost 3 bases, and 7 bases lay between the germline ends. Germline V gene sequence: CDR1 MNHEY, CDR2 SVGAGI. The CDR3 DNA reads TGTGCCAGCAGTTACATCGGTTACACTGAAGCTTTCTTT. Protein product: CASSYIGYTEAFF.